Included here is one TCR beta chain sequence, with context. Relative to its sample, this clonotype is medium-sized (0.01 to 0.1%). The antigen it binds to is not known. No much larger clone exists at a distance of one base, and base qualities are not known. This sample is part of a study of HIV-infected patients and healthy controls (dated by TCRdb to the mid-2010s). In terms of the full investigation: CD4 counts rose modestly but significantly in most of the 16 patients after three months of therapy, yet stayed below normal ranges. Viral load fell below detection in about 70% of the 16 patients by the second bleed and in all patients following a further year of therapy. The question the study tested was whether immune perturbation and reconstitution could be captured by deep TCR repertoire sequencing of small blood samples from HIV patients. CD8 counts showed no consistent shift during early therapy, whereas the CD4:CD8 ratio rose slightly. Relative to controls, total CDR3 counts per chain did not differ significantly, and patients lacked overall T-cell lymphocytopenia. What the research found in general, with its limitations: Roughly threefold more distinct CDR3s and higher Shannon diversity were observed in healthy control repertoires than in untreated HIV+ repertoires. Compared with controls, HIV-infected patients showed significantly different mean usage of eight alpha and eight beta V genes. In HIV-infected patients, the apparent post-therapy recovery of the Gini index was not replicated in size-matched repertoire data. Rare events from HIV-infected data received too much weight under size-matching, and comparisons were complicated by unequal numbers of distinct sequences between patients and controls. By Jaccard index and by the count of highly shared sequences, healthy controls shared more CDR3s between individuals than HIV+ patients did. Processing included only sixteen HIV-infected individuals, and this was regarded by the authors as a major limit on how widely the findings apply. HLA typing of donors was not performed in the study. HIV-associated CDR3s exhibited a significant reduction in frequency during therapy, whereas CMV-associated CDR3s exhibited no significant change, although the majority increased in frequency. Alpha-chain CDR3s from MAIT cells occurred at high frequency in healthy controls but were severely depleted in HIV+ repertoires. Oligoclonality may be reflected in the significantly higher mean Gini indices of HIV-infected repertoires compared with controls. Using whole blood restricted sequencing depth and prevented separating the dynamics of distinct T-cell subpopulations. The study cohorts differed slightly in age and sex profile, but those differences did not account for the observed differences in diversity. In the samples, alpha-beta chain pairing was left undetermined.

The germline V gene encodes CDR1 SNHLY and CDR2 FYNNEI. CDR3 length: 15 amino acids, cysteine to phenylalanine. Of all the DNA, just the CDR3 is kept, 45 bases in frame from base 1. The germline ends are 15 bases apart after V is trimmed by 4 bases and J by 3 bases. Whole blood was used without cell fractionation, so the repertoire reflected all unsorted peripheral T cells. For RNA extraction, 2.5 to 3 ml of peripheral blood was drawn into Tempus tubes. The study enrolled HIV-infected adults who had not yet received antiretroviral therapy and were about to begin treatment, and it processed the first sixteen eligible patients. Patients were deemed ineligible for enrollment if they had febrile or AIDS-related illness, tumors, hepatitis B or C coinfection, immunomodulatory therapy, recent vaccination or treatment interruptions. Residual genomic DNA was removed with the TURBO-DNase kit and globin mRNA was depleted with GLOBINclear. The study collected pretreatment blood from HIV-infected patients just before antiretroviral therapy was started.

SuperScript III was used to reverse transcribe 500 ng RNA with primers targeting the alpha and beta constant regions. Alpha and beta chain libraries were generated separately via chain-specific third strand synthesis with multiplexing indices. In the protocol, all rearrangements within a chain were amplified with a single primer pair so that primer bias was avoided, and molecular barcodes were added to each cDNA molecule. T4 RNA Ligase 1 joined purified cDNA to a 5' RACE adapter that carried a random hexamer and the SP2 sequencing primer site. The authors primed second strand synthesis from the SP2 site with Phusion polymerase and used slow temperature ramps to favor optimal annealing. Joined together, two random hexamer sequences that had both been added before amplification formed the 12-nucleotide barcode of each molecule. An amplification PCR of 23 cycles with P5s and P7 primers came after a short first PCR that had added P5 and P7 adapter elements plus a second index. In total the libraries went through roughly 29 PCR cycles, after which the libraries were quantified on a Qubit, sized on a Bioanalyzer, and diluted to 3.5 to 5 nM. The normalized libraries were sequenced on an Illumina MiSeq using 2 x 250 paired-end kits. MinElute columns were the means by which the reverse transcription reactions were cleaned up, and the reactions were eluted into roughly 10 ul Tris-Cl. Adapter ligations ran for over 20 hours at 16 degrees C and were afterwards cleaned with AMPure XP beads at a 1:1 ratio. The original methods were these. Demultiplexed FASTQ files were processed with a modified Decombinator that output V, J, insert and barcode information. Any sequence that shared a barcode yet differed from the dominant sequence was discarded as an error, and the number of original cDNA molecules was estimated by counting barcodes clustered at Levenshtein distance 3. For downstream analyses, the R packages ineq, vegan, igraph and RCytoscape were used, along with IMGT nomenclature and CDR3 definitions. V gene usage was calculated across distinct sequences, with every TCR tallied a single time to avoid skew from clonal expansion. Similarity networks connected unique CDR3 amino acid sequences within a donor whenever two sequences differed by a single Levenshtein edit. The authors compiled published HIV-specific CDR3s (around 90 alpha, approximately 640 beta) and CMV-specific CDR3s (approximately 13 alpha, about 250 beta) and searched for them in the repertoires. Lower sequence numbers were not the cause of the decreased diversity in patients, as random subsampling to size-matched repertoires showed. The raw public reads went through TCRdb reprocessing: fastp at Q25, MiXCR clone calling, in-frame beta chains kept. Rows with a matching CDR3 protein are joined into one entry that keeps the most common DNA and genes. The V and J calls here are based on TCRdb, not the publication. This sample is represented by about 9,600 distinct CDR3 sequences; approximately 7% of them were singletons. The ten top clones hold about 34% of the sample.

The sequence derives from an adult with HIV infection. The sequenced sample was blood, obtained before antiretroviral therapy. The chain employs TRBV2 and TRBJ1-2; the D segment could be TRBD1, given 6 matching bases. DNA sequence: TGTGCCAGCAGTGGGGGCCCCCGGACAGACTATGGCTACACCTTC. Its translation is CASSGGPRTDYGYTF.